The 9 T cell receptor beta chains in this list originate from one sample, sequenced in a study of blood T cell repertoires in COVID-19 (dated by TCRdb to 2020 to 2022). Library creation used the immunoSEQ multiplex PCR assay. The source is immuneACCESS, and TCRdb retained only in-frame sequences with V and J called. Part of the clones is not carried over; for the studies checked, unresolved V genes explain less than half of this, and the remainder is unexplained. This sample is represented by under 200,000 clones; roughly 82% of them were singletons. The ten largest clonotypes hold around 10% of the sample. Sequencing was carried out using PBMCs or T cells enriched from blood (not recorded which). These receptors all stem from a man aged 50 to 59 who had recovered from COVID-19.

The rearrangement links TRBV21-1 to TRBJ1-4; TRBD1, the table's D call, was not compared with the DNA. TRBV21-1 is annotated as a pseudogene. The CDR3 is made up of 18 amino acids. Here the CDR3 reads CASSKSVFGGQTNEKLFF. The CDR3 coding sequence is TGTGCCAGCAGCAAATCCGTTTTTGGCGGACAGACTAATGAAAAACTGTTTTTT.

V gene TRBV2 combines with J gene TRBJ1-5; D is perhaps TRBD1 (6 bases). The CDR3 consists of 18 residues. Germline CDR1 and CDR2: SNHLY and FYNNEI. V was cut by 4 bases and J by 0 bases, with 19 bases left in between. The CDR3 protein is CASSARESGGYSNQPQHF. The CDR3 DNA is TGTGCCAGCAGTGCCCGGGAGTCGGGGGGCTATAGCAATCAGCCCCAGCATTTT.

This clone was observed many times. CDR3 protein: CSVRPSGGDEQFF. For the CDR3, the DNA is TGCAGCGTTCGCCCTAGCGGGGGAGATGAGCAGTTCTTC. The chain recombines TRBV29-1 with TRBJ2-1, with 10 nucleotides matching TRBD2. The CDR3 runs 13 residues. Germline values: CDR1 SQVTM, CDR2 ANQGSEA. V shed 5 bases and J 8 bases; nucleotides not matched to a gene: 6.

The chain carries TRBV29-1 and TRBJ2-7; the match to TRBD1 covers 10 bases. The CDR3 extends over 15 amino acids. V lost 4 bases, J lost 2 bases, and 8 bases stayed unmatched. Germline CDR1 SQVTM, CDR2 ANQGSEA. The DNA for the CDR3 is TGCAGCGTTGGAACCCGGGACAGGGGTACCTACGAGCAGTACTTC. Its protein is CSVGTRDRGTYEQYF.

The genes are TRBV25-1 and TRBJ2-3; D is perhaps TRBD1 (6 bases). The V and J ends lost 6 bases and 0 bases respectively, with 13 bases between them. Germline CDR1 is MGHDK and CDR2 is SYGVNS. The length of the CDR3 is 15 residues. The CDR3 sequence: CASSDTGSSTDTQYF. The CDR3 DNA reads as TGTGCCAGCAGCGACACAGGGAGTAGCACAGATACGCAGTATTTT.

The chain carries TRBV6-5 and TRBJ1-1, with TRBD1 matching over 8 bases. Per the germline V gene, CDR1 is MNHEY and CDR2 is SVGAGI. V lost 6 bases and J lost 1; bases outside the gene matches: 7. The CDR3 extends over 15 amino acids. In DNA form, the CDR3 reads TGTGCCAGCAGATTTGGACAGGGAGGGAACACTGAAGCTTTCTTT. Translating it yields CASRFGQGGNTEAFF.

This chain uses TRBV28 with TRBJ1-2, with a tentative D call TRBD1 (5 bases). V was clipped by 1 base and J by 7 bases, with 13 bases between them. The CDR3 is 14 amino acids. CDR1 and CDR2 (germline): MDHEN, SYDVKM. CDR3 in amino acids: CASSLSGGYSGYTF. The CDR3 coding sequence is TGTGCCAGCAGTTTATCGGGGGGTTACTCTGGCTACACCTTC.

This clone was seen a few times. The rearrangement joins TRBV2 to TRBJ2-5; D ambiguous. There are 11 residues in the CDR3. In germline, CDR1 is SNHLY, CDR2 FYNNEI. Trimming stripped 8 bases from V and 2 bases from J, with 6 bases between. In nucleotides, the CDR3 is TGTGCCAGCGGAGTACAAGAGACCCAGTACTTC. Translated, it gives CASGVQETQYF.

The sample holds many counts of this clone. The V gene is TRBV11-2, the J gene TRBJ1-5; TRBD1 might be the D (6 bases). V lost 5 bases to trimming and J lost 7 bases, with 18 bases between them. Germline V gene sequence: CDR1 SGHAT, CDR2 FQNNGV. CDR3 length equals 15 residues. In DNA, the CDR3 is TGTGCCAGCAGCCGGCTCGACTTAGGGGGACAGCCCCAGCATTTT. Encoded protein: CASSRLDLGGQPQHF.